The rows below give T cell receptor beta chains drawn from one sample of a study of cytomegalovirus exposure and HLA in healthy donors. TCRdb's table, derived via immunoSEQ multiplex PCR, lists solely in-frame clones and lacks some. Of roughly 59,000 clones listed, about 92% are singletons. Sequencing used PBMCs. The receptors shown here come from a man between 18 and 29 years old in good health and CMV-seropositive. The CDR3 runs from the conserved cysteine through the conserved F or W. D genes are given only for firm matches. Clone size, where shown, is once, few, many, or a class for clones that have expanded.

cdr3_nt cdr3_aa v_call clone_size d_call j_call
TGTGCCAGCAGCCCTCGGGTGGCGGGCTACGAGCAGTACTTC CASSPRVAGYEQYF TRBV7-8 NA NA TRBJ2-7
TGCGCCAGCAGCCAAGATCCAGGGGGCAATGAGCAGTTCTTC CASSQDPGGNEQFF TRBV4-1 once TRBD1 TRBJ2-1
TGTGCCAGTAGTATACAGGGGGGATCCCATGGCTACACCTTC CASSIQGGSHGYTF TRBV19 NA TRBD1 TRBJ1-2
TGTGCCAGCAGCTCAGGGGGGCGGGAAAGCTCCTACGAGCAGTACTTC CASSSGGRESSYEQYF TRBV7-9 NA NA TRBJ2-7
TGTGCCAGCACCCGAAAAACCCAGGGAAAACACCAAGAGACCCAGTACTTC CASTRKTQGKHQETQYF TRBV7-8 NA NA TRBJ2-5
TGTGCCAGCAGGGAATGGGGAGGGGAGACCCAGTACTTC CASREWGGETQYF TRBV6-5 NA TRBD2 TRBJ2-5
TGCGCCAGCAGCTGGAACAGGGGGCGCGGCACAGATACGCAGTATTTT CASSWNRGRGTDTQYF TRBV5-1 NA TRBD1 TRBJ2-3
TGTGCCAGCAATCGACAGACTCAAGAGACCCAGTACTTC CASNRQTQETQYF TRBV2 NA NA TRBJ2-5
TGTGCCAGCAGTTTATCCCTAGCGGGAGGTGGGGAGCAGTACTTC CASSLSLAGGGEQYF TRBV27 NA TRBD2 TRBJ2-7
TGTGCCAGCAGCTTAAGCGCCCGCACAGATACGCAGTATTTT CASSLSARTDTQYF TRBV5-6 NA NA TRBJ2-3
TGTGCCAGCAGTGAAATATACAGAGGGGGAGAAGAGACCCAGTACTTC CASSEIYRGGEETQYF TRBV6-1 once NA TRBJ2-5
TGTGCCAGCAGCGACGGGACAGGGATCACAGATACGCAGTATTTT CASSDGTGITDTQYF TRBV9 NA TRBD1 TRBJ2-3
TGTGCCAGCAGCTTAGAACCAGCGGGAGTCACCGGGGAGCTGTTTTTT CASSLEPAGVTGELFF TRBV11-2 NA TRBD2 TRBJ2-2
TGTGCCAGCAGTGCCATCTTTAGTCAGCCCCAGCATTTT CASSAIFSQPQHF TRBV6-1 NA NA TRBJ1-5
TGTGCCAGCAGCACGTCTAGGGACAGGGTGAGGGCTGGGGCCAACGTCCTGACTTTC CASSTSRDRVRAGANVLTF TRBV2 NA TRBD1 TRBJ2-6